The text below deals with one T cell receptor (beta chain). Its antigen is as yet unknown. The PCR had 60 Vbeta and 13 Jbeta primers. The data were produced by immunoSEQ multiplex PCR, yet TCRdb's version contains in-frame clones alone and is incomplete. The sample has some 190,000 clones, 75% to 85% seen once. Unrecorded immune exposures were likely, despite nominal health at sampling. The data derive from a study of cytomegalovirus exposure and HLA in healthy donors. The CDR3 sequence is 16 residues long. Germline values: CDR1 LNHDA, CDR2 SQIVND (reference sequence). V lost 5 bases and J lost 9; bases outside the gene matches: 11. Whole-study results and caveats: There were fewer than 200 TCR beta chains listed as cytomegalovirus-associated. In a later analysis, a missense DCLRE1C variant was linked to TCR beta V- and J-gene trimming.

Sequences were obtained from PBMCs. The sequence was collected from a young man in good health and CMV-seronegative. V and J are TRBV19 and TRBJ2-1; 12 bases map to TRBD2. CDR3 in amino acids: CASSPGPGLAGGEQFF. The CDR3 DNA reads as TGTGCCAGTAGTCCCGGGCCGGGACTAGCGGGCGGTGAGCAGTTCTTC.